The present T cell receptor beta chain was sequenced within a study of beta chain features in type 1 diabetes. The entirety of the isolated RNA underwent reverse transcription, so expressed TCRB transcripts were sequenced. Clones were read by immunoSEQ multiplex PCR, and TCRdb kept only the in-frame ones, dropping some. The sample contains some 220,000 clones, around 9.9% of which appear only once. The V gene lost 4 bases and the J gene lost 6 bases, with 8 bases spanning the gap. This CDR3 has 12 amino acids. Germline-derived CDR1 and CDR2 are SGHTA and FQGNSA. The chain combines TRBV7-2 with TRBJ2-3, with D uncertain. The TCR was taken from a man between 18 and 29 years old in good health. Sequencing was carried out using central memory CD4+ T cells from blood. In DNA, the CDR3 is TGTGCCAGCAGCTCAAGGGTGGATACGCAGTATTTT. Protein sequence: CASSSRVDTQYF.